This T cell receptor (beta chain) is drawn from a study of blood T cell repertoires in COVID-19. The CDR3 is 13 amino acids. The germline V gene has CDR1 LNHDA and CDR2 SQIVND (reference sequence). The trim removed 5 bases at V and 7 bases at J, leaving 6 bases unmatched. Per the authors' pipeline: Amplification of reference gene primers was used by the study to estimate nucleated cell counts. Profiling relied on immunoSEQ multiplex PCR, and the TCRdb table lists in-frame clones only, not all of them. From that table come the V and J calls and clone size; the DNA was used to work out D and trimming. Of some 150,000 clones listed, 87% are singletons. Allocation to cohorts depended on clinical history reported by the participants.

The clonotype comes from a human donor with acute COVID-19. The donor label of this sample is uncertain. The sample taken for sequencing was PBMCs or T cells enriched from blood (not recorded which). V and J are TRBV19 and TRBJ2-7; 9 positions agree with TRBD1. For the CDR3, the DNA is TGTGCCAGTAGTGGACAGGGGATGGAGGAGCAGTACTTC. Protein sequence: CASSGQGMEEQYF.